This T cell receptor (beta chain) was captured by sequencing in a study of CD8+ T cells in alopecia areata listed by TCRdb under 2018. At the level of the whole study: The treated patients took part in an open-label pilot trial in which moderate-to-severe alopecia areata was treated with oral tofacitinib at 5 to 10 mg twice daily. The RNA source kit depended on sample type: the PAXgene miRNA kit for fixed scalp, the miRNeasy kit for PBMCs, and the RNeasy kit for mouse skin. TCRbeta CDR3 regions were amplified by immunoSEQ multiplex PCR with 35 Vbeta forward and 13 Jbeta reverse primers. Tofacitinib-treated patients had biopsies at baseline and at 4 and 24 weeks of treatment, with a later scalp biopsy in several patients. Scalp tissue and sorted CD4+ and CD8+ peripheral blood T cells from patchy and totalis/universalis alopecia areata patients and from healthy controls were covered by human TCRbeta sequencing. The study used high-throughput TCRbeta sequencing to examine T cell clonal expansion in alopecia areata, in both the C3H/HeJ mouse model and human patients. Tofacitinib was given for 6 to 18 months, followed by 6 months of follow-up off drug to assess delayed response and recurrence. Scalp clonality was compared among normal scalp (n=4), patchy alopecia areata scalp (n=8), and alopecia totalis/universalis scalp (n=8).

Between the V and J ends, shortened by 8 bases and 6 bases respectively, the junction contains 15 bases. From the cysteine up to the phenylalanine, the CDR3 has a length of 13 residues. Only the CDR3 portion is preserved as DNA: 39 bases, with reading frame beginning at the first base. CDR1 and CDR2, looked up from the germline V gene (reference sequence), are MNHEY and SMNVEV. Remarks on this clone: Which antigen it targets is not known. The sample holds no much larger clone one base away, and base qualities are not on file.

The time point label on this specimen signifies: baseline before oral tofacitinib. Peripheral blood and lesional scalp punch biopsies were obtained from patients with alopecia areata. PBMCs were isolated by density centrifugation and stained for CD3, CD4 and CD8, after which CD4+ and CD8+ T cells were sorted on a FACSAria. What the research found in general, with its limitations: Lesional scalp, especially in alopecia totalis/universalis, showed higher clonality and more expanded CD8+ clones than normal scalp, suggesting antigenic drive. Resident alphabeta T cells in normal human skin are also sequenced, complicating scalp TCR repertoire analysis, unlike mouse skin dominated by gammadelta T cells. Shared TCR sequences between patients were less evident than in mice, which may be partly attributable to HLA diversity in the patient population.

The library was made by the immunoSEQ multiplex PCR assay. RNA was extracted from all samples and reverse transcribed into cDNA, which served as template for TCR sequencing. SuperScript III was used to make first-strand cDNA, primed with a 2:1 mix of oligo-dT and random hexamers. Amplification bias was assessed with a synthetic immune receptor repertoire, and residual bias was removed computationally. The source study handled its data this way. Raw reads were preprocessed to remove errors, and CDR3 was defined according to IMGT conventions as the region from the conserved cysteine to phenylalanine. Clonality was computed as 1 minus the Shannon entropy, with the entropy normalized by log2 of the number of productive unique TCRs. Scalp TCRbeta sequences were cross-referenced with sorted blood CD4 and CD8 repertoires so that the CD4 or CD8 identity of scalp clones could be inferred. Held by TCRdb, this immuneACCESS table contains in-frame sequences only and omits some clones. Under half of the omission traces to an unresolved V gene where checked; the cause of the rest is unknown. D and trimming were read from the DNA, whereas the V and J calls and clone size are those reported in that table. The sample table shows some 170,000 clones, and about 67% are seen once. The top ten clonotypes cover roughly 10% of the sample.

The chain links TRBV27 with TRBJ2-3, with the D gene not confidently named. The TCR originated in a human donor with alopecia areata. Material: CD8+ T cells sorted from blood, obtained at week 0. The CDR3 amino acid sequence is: CASVGLSTDTQYF. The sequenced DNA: TGTGCCAGCGTAGGTCTTTCGACCGATACGCAGTATTTT.